This entry is about one T cell receptor (beta chain). The target antigen is unknown. The sample comes from a study of cytotoxic CD8 clonotypes in ibrutinib-treated CLL. Study-wide background: Timing of response sample collection was a median roughly twelve months after treatment start, with a range of 6 to 36. Mean per-sample yields comprised 255,043 productive templates and 94,082 productive rearrangements.

The study, taken as a whole, reports: Clonality correlated strongly with circulating CD8+ T cells and exceeded age-matched healthy donors at baseline.

The junction had 4 bases not matched to a gene; V was cut back by 0 bases and J by 3 bases. CDR3 size: 16 residues. Germline-derived CDR1 and CDR2 are SGHRS and YFSETQ. Investigators sought sequencing depths of between 1 in 200,000 and 1 in 1 million T cells. The table came from immunoSEQ multiplex PCR; TCRdb's copy has only in-frame clones and leaves some out. This repertoire shows roughly 200,000 clones, roughly 73% found once; its top ten account for over 10%. The V call is TRBV5-1, the J call TRBJ2-1; 9 bases line up with TRBD2. The sample here was PBMCs, taken after 12 months of ibrutinib treatment. This receptor was identified in a human donor with chronic lymphocytic leukemia. CDR3 loop: CASSLVTAGGYNEQFF. The DNA of the CDR3 is TGCGCCAGCAGCTTGGTTACAGCGGGGGGCTACAATGAGCAGTTCTTC. The full variable domain, completed using reference TRBV5-1 and TRBJ2-1, is KAGVTQTPRYLIKTRGQQVTLSCSPISGHRSVSWYQQTPGQGLQFLFEYFSETQRNKGNFPGRFSGRQFSNSRSEMNVSTLELGDSALYLCASSLVTAGGYNEQFFGPGTRLTVL.